The 8 T cell receptor beta chains below come from one sample, sequenced in a study of regulatory T cells in long-lasting Graves disease. Described time point: newly diagnosed GD, antithyroid drugs for less than 3 months. From PBMCs, RNA was extracted and then used to make the TCR library. Construction of TCR beta libraries relied on iRepertoire HTBI primers and on Arm-PCR targeting CDR3 regions. TCRdb re-derived calls from the multiplex PCR reads in MiXCR, one entry per CDR3 protein. The sample consists of around 450,000 distinct CDR3 sequences, 15% of them appearing once. This same sample was also part of a study on T cells in Graves' hyperthyroidism and ophthalmopathy.

This material consisted of peripheral blood mononuclear cells (PBMCs), taken at new diagnosis, from a patient treated with antithyroid drugs. The receptors come from a woman aged 40 to 50 with Graves disease.

The rearrangement joins TRBV27 to TRBJ2-5, with D uncertain. Germline V CDR1 and CDR2: MNHEY, SMNVEV (reference sequence). This CDR3 has 14 residues. Trimming cost V 3 bases and J 2 bases, with 10 bases left between them. The CDR3 region is CASSLRFRQETQYF. The CDR3 DNA reads TGTGCCAGCAGTTTGAGATTCCGGCAAGAGACCCAGTACTTC.

Concerning this clonotype itself: This may arise from a read error, as a much more abundant clone is one base away. The missing conserved phenylalanine or tryptophan at the end of this CDR3 makes a read error likely. This rearrangement joins TRBV27 to TRBJ2-3; D remains ambiguous. The CDR3 is made up of 16 amino acids. V lost 2 bases and J lost 1, with 13 bases in between. In germline, CDR1 is MNHEY, CDR2 SMNVEV (reference sequence). The CDR3 spells CASSLRVSVRTDTQYL. CDR3 nucleotides: TGTGCCAGCAGTTTAAGAGTGTCAGTACGCACAGATACGCAGTATCTT.

This sequence joins TRBV6-1 and TRBJ2-1, with D perhaps matching TRBD1 (6 bases). The V end was cut by 1 base, the J end by 3 bases, with 10 bases between. The CDR3 runs to 15 residues. Germline CDR1 reads MNHNS; CDR2 reads SASEGT. CDR3 amino acids: CASSEGQVFYNEQFF. The CDR3 DNA sequence: TGTGCCAGCAGTGAAGGACAGGTGTTCTACAATGAGCAGTTCTTC.

The V and J genes are TRBV7-3 and TRBJ2-1; tentative D call: TRBD2 (6 bases). The germline CDR1 and CDR2 sequences are SGHTA and FQGTGA. Between the trimmed V and J ends, which lost 1 base and 6 bases, there was a span of 13 bases. This CDR3 has 15 amino acids. In nucleotides, the CDR3 is TGTGCCAGCAGCTTAAGCGCGGGAATTAGCAATGAGCAGTTCTTC. The encoded protein is CASSLSAGISNEQFF.

The chain links TRBV13 to TRBJ2-4, with D tentatively TRBD2 (7 bases). The germline V gene encodes CDR1 PRHDT and CDR2 FYEKMQ (reference sequence). This CDR3 has 19 amino acids. Trimming left V 2 bases short and J 0 bases short, with 20 bases between. CDR3 residues: CASSLTGLATGGAKNIQYF. The CDR3 DNA reads TGTGCCAGCAGCTTAACAGGGCTAGCGACGGGGGGAGCCAAAAACATTCAGTACTTC.

The table lists this clonotype with many counts. The chain joins TRBV24-1 to TRBJ2-6; no clear D. Germline assignment: CDR1 KGHDR and CDR2 SFDVKD. Deletions cut 1 base from V and 0 bases from J, with 6 bases between. This CDR3 is 16 amino acids long. The CDR3: CATSDFSRSGANVLTF. The CDR3 nucleotides are TGTGCCACCAGTGATTTTTCCCGCTCTGGGGCCAACGTCCTGACTTTC.

In this sample, this clonotype turned up many times. The V gene is TRBV7-9, the J gene TRBJ2-1; 11 bases align to TRBD2. Losses at the gene ends were 3 bases for V and 3 bases for J; bases not matched to a gene: 7. There are 17 residues in the CDR3. Germline V lookup: CDR1 SEHNR, CDR2 FQNEAQ (reference sequence). The CDR3 spells CASSFISGRGNYNEQFF. In DNA form, the CDR3 reads TGTGCCAGCAGCTTTATTAGCGGGAGGGGTAACTACAATGAGCAGTTCTTC. Looking up the rest from reference TRBV7-9 and TRBJ2-1 gives the full variable domain: DTGVSQNPRHKITKRGQNVTFRCDPISEHNRLYWYRQTLGQGPEFLTYFQNEAQLEKSRLLSDRFSAERPKGSFSTLEIQRTEQGDSAMYLCASSFISGRGNYNEQFFGPGTRLTVL.

V and J are TRBV29-1 and TRBJ2-2, with 7 bases fitting TRBD1. The trim removed 6 bases at V and 4 bases at J, leaving 8 bases unmatched. The CDR3 has 14 residues. Germline lookup yields CDR1 SQVTM and CDR2 ANQGSEA. CDR3 DNA: TGCAGCGTAGGGGGCAGGGTGAGCACCGGGGAGCTGTTTTTT. This encodes CSVGGRVSTGELFF.